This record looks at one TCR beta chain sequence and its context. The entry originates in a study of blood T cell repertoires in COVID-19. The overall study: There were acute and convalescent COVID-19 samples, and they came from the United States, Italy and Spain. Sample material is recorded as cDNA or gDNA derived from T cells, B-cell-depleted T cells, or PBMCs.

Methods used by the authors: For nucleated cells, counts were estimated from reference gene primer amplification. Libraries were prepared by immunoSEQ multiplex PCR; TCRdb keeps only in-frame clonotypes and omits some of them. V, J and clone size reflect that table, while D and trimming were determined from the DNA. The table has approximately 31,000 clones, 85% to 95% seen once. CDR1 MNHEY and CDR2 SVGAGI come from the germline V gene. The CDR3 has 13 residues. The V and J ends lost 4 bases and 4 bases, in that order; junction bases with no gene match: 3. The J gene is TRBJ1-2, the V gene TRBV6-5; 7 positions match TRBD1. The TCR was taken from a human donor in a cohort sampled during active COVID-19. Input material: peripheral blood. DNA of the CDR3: TGTGCCAGCAGTTTATCAGGGGGCTATGGCTACACCTTC. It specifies CASSLSGGYGYTF.